These T cell receptor beta chains were read from a single sample in a study of T cell responses to AZD1222 COVID-19 vaccine. Profiled with immunoSEQ multiplex PCR; TCRdb holds only in-frame clones, not every one. The table shows some 140,000 clones, with 75% to 95% occurring only once. Sequenced material: peripheral blood, taken 28 days after the second AZD1222 dose. These receptors were obtained from an adult who received the AZD1222 COVID-19 vaccine. CDR3s include the opening cysteine and the closing phenylalanine or tryptophan. A D gene is named only where the DNA matches it firmly. Not all rows give a size; the values are once, few, many and, for expanded clones, a class.

D	size	V	J	DNA	CDR3
TRBD1	-	TRBV25-1	TRBJ1-5	TGTGCCAGCAGTGACACCGGGACAGGGAGCAATCAGCCCCAGCATTTT	CASSDTGTGSNQPQHF
TRBD1	-	TRBV19	TRBJ1-5	TGTGCCAGTAGCGGACAGGGCTTCCAGCCCCAGCATTTT	CASSGQGFQPQHF
TRBD1	once	TRBV30	TRBJ1-1	TGTGCCTGGAAACAGGGGATGAACACTGAAGCTTTCTTT	CAWKQGMNTEAFF
TRBD1	-	TRBV11-3	TRBJ1-4	TGTGCCAGCAGCCCTACAGGGGGCAATGAAAAACTGTTTTTT	CASSPTGGNEKLFF
TRBD1	-	TRBV2	TRBJ2-2	TGTGCCAGCAGTGAGCTGGGGACAGGGAACACCGGGGAGCTGTTTTTT	CASSELGTGNTGELFF
-	-	TRBV27	TRBJ2-5	TGTGCCAGCAGTTCGACATACCAAGAGACCCAGTACTTC	CASSSTYQETQYF
-	-	TRBV3-1/TRBV3-2	TRBJ1-3	TGTGCCAGCACCCGCGGGGGGCTATCTGGAAACACCATATATTTT	CASTRGGLSGNTIYF
TRBD2	-	TRBV19	TRBJ2-1	TGTGCCAGTAGTAGCGGGAGCTCCTACAATGAGCAGTTCTTC	CASSSGSSYNEQFF
TRBD2	-	TRBV19	TRBJ2-4	TGTGCCAGTAGTATGGATAGCGGGGGGCCTAAAAACATTCAGTACTTC	CASSMDSGGPKNIQYF
-	-	TRBV20-1	TRBJ2-5	TGCAGTGCTCCCCTGCAGGAGACCCAGTACTTC	CSAPLQETQYF
-	-	TRBV19	TRBJ1-2	TGTGCCAGTAGTATGGGCCCTCAGGGAGACGGCTACACCTTC	CASSMGPQGDGYTF
TRBD2	-	TRBV7-9	TRBJ2-3	TGTGCCAGCAGCCGGGGAGGGGTAGTAGCAGATACGCAGTATTTT	CASSRGGVVADTQYF
-	-	TRBV30	TRBJ2-5	TGTGCCTGGAGTGAGGGGGGGGCCCAGTACTTC	CAWSEGGAQYF
-	few	TRBV4-1	TRBJ1-3	TGCGCCAGCAGCCAACCCCGAACGAGGATGGCTGGAAACACCATATATTTT	CASSQPRTRMAGNTIYF
-	-	TRBV6-5	TRBJ1-2	TGTGCCAGCAGTTACTCGGGGGCCCAGAAAGGGTATGGCTACACCTTC	CASSYSGAQKGYGYTF
-	-	TRBV3-1/TRBV3-2	TRBJ2-5	TGTGCCAGCAGCCAAGATCCAAACCAAGAGACCCAGTACTTC	CASSQDPNQETQYF
-	-	TRBV5-4	TRBJ2-1	TGTGCCAGCAGCCCCCCAGTCGGGGTCAGCTCCTACAATGAGCAGTTCTTC	CASSPPVGVSSYNEQFF
-	-	TRBV3-1/TRBV3-2	TRBJ2-3	TGTGCCAGCCAATGGTCCGCTAGCACAGATACGCAGTATTTT	CASQWSASTDTQYF
-	-	TRBV30	TRBJ1-4	TGTGCCTGGAGTCCCCGTCCCGAAAAACTGTTTTTT	CAWSPRPEKLFF
TRBD1	once	TRBV9	TRBJ1-1	TGTGCCGCTCAGGGGGAGGCTTTCTTT	CAAQGEAFF
-	-	TRBV30	TRBJ2-1	TGTGCCTGGAGTGTACATTCCAATGAGCAGTTCTTC	CAWSVHSNEQFF
-	-	TRBV9	TRBJ1-2	TGTGCCAGCAGCGTAGGGCTTATCAACTATGGCTACACCTTC	CASSVGLINYGYTF
-	-	TRBV5-1	TRBJ1-6	TGCGCCAGCGGTAGGGAAGTCAATTCACCCCTCCACTTT	CASGREVNSPLHF
-	-	TRBV19	TRBJ1-3	TGTGCCAGTAGTCCAACCCGGGACACTCTTTCTGGAAACACCATATATTTT	CASSPTRDTLSGNTIYF
TRBD1	-	TRBV5-1	TRBJ1-3	TGCGCCAGCAGGGTAGGGACAGCTGGAAACACCATATATTTT	CASRVGTAGNTIYF
-	-	TRBV19	TRBJ1-5	TGTGCCACCGGTCGGCAGCAGAATCAGCCCCAGCATTTT	CATGRQQNQPQHF
TRBD2	-	TRBV7-9	TRBJ2-1	TGTGCCAGCAGCCTGGGGCTAGCGGCATACAATGAGCAGTTCTTC	CASSLGLAAYNEQFF
-	-	TRBV30	TRBJ1-2	TGTGCCTGGAGTGTACGGGGGGGCGCGCCCTATGGCTACACCTTC	CAWSVRGGAPYGYTF
-	-	TRBV18	TRBJ1-5	TGTGCCAGCTCACCAGAAATCCCCACGGGCAATCAGCCCCAGCATTTT	CASSPEIPTGNQPQHF
-	few	TRBV10-3	TRBJ1-1	TGTGCCAGCTGTTTAGAGATGAACACTGAAGCTTTCTTT	CASCLEMNTEAFF
-	-	TRBV15	TRBJ2-1	TGTGCCACCAGCAGAGTCCCCCTGATTTCTTTTGAGCAGTTCTTC	CATSRVPLISFEQFF
TRBD2	-	TRBV6-1	TRBJ2-2	TGTGCCAGCAGTGAAAAGTGGCTAGCGGGACGGGAGAACACCGGGGAGCTGTTTTTT	CASSEKWLAGRENTGELFF
-	-	TRBV5-1	TRBJ1-1	TGCGCCAGCAGCTTGTCGGGGATGAACACTGAAGCTTTCTTT	CASSLSGMNTEAFF
TRBD1	-	TRBV19	TRBJ1-2	TGTGCCAGTAGTCCAGTGGACAGGGATAACTATGGCTACACCTTC	CASSPVDRDNYGYTF
-	-	TRBV6-1	TRBJ1-4	TGTGCCAGCAGTGAAAGGCTCTCCCGGGTCACCAATGAAAAACTGTTTTTT	CASSERLSRVTNEKLFF
-	-	TRBV9	TRBJ2-4	TGTGCCAGCAGCCTCCAACAGGGCCCGACGAACATTCAGTACTTC	CASSLQQGPTNIQYF
TRBD2	-	TRBV5-1	TRBJ2-1	TGCGCCAGCAGCTTGGTGGCCTTAACGGGAGGGCTTTACAATGAGCAGTTCTTC	CASSLVALTGGLYNEQFF
TRBD2	-	TRBV25-1	TRBJ2-1	TGTGCCAGCAGTGAACTTCGCGGGAGCCGAAATGAGCAGTTCTTC	CASSELRGSRNEQFF
-	-	TRBV29-1	TRBJ2-2	TGCAGCTACGGAGTTGGTACCGGGGAGCTGTTTTTT	CSYGVGTGELFF
-	-	TRBV7-2	TRBJ1-1	TGTGCCAGCAGCTTTAGGGAAGGGAGGAACACTGAAGCTTTCTTT	CASSFREGRNTEAFF
-	-	TRBV5-8	TRBJ1-2	TGTGCCAGCAGCTTTATCCGGGAGGGAAGTCGGTTGGATGGCTACACCTTC	CASSFIREGSRLDGYTF
-	-	TRBV5-6	TRBJ1-3	TGTGCCAGCACCGAGTTGTATTTTGGAAACACCATATATTTT	CASTELYFGNTIYF
-	once	TRBV18	TRBJ2-3	TGTGCCAGCTCACCGAGTGGCTCTAGCACAGATACGCAGTATTTT	CASSPSGSSTDTQYF
-	-	TRBV9	TRBJ2-1	TGTGCCAGCAGCGTTCTCGTGCACAGCTCCTACAATGAGCAGTTCTTC	CASSVLVHSSYNEQFF
-	-	TRBV6-1	TRBJ1-2	TGTGCCAGCCGAGAAGCAGGGCAGTCTGGCTACACCTTC	CASREAGQSGYTF
-	-	TRBV6-5	TRBJ2-2	TGTGCCAGCGGGTGGAAAACCGGGGAGCTGTTTTTT	CASGWKTGELFF
-	-	TRBV6-5	TRBJ1-5	TGTGCCAGCAGTTTACAGCGATATAGCAATCAGCCCCAGCATTTT	CASSLQRYSNQPQHF
-	-	TRBV27	TRBJ1-6	TGTGCCAGCAGTCCCCGGGGGTGGGTTTCACCCCTCCACTTT	CASSPRGWVSPLHF
TRBD1	once	TRBV5-6	TRBJ1-2	TGTGCCAGCAGCTCGTCCGGGACAGGGGCCCCGAAATACTATGGCTACACCTTC	CASSSSGTGAPKYYGYTF
-	-	TRBV10-3	TRBJ1-2	TGTGCCAGGTCCCGGGAGGGTGGCTACACCTTC	CARSREGGYTF
-	-	TRBV11-1	TRBJ2-2	TGTGCCAGCAGGATGGGGGGGCGCGGGAACACCGGGGAGCTGTTTTTT	CASRMGGRGNTGELFF
-	-	TRBV10-3	TRBJ2-3	TGTGCCATCAGTGAATGGGAACAGGGCACAGATACGCAGTATTTT	CAISEWEQGTDTQYF